This record covers a single T cell receptor beta chain. A much larger clone sits a single nucleotide away, making a read error possible. The same CDR3 is also encoded by other DNA sequences in this sample. V lost 0 bases, J lost 0 bases, and 10 bases lay in between. Germline V gene data show CDR1 as SGDLS and CDR2 as YYNGEE. CDR3 length: 16 amino acids. In the authors' workflow: Using reference gene primer amplification, nucleated cell counts were estimated. Sequenced by immunoSEQ multiplex PCR; TCRdb stores in-frame clones only, minus some. That table supplies the V and J calls and clone size; D and trimming were determined from the DNA. The sample has some 150,000 clones, under 90% seen once. This entry comes from a study of blood T cell repertoires in COVID-19. The study recruited people aged about 18 to 89 years across about two dozen US areas.

Sequenced input: PBMCs or T cells enriched from blood (not recorded which). The chain is built from TRBV9 and TRBJ1-3; no definite D call. The source is a woman aged 18-35 years who had been exposed to COVID-19. CDR3 coding DNA: TGTGCCAGCAGCGTAGCCTACAGAAGCTCTGGAAACACCATATATTTT. It codes for CASSVAYRSSGNTIYF.